This T cell receptor (beta chain) was retrieved from a study of blood T cell repertoires in COVID-19. Background on the study: The study drew acute and convalescent COVID-19 samples from the United States, Italy and Spain. The analysed material was cDNA or gDNA that came from T cells, B-cell-depleted T cells, or PBMCs.

Original methodology: Cell counts per sample came from amplifying reference gene primers. Profiling relied on immunoSEQ multiplex PCR, and the TCRdb table lists in-frame clones only, not all of them. The DNA was the basis for D and trimming; V, J and clone size are from that table. The sample has 500,000 to 600,000 clones, around nine tenths seen once. Trimming took 0 bases from V and 6 from J, leaving 9 bases between them. This CDR3 spans 14 amino acids. Germline loops: CDR1 LGHNA, CDR2 YNFKEQ. Recruited during active infection, patients (from Seattle) were subsequently followed longitudinally. The sequence derives from a woman aged 45-59 years with COVID-19, enrolled during active disease. The rearrangement links TRBV4-2 to TRBJ2-4, with a weak D call TRBD2 (6 bases). Sample: peripheral blood. CDR3 nucleotide sequence: TGTGCCAGCAGCCAAGATTACGGGGGAAACATTCAGTACTTC. This codes for CASSQDYGGNIQYF.